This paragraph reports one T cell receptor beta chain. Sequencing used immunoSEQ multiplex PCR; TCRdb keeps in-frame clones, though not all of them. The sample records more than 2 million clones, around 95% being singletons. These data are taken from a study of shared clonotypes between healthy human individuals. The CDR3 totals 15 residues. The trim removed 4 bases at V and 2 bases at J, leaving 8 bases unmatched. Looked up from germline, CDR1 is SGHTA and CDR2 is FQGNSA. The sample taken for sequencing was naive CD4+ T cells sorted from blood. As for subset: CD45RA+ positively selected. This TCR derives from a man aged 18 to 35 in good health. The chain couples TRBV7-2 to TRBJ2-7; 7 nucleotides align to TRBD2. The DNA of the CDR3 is TGTGCCAGCAGCTCCGACCGGGGGGAAGCCTACGAGCAGTACTTC. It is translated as CASSSDRGEAYEQYF.